Listed here is a single T cell receptor (beta chain). It has no known antigen specificity. Sequence at one end of the junction differs from germline and may be a read error. The data were taken from a study of shared clonotypes between healthy human individuals (TCRdb year 2020). In terms of the full investigation: The cohort included three men and a couple of women between 18 and 49 years of age. For each donor, CD4 naive and CD4 memory were each given three plates, CD8 naive was given two plates, and CD8 memory was given one plate. The study deeply sequenced blood TCR repertoires of about 5 healthy adults to estimate repertoire size and the extent of clonotype sharing between individuals. Libraries were prepared and TCR repertoires were sequenced by different laboratories using diverse techniques, in order to increase sequencing depth and limit assay-specific biases. Per donor, leukapheresis produced somewhere between about 0.9 and 9.5 billion PBMCs.

The paper's findings and limits, for the study overall: Because the study included a small number of donors, the genetic and exposure-history diversity represented was limited. When a handful of donors were compared, the shared fraction of clonotypes was roughly 4.8% for naive CD4, more than 3% for naive CD8, 2.3% for memory CD4, and roughly 0.4% for memory CD8. Based on pairwise subsampling, the degree of clonotype sharing among donors was expected to be affected by sequencing depth. Estimated clonotype richness was generally larger for naive than for memory subsets. Incomplete sequencing was indicated by rarefaction of sorted-subset datasets, despite the large sequencing depth. Clonotypes shared by all four sorted-subset donors showed higher generation probabilities than non-shared clonotypes. Sampling was restricted to blood, and TCR repertoires in tissue are likely to differ from TCR repertoires in blood.

From its cysteine to its phenylalanine, the CDR3 spans 13 amino acids. Only the CDR3 part of the read is kept: 39 bases, read in frame from the first base. According to the germline V gene (reference sequence), CDR1 reads SSHAT and CDR2 reads FNYEAQ. Using the deep immunoSEQ assay, multiplex PCR amplified TCR CDR3 regions from genomic DNA. Extracted genomic DNA from each cell subset was distributed evenly across all wells of several immunoSEQ 96-well plates, and each plate was treated as a replicate. For sorted subsets, each replicate PCR was loaded with approximately 190 ng genomic DNA, equivalent to approximately 27,000 T cell genomes. Purified libraries were quantified with a Qubit 3.0 fluorometer, sized on a Bioanalyzer 2100, and re-quantified with the KAPA Library Quantification kit. Every immunoSEQ 96-well plate was sequenced on a dedicated single-read 150-cycle Illumina NextSeq 550 flow cell. On the study's bioinformatics: Because only junctional sequences without quality scores were contained in the immunoSEQ output, filtering matching that applied to full-length reads could not be performed. To assign V/J genes and CDR3, sequences were annotated using PyIR, a Python wrapper for IgBLAST v1.9, with IMGT germline references. Reads were removed for weak V/J assignments (E-value above 1e-6), missing CDR3, stop codons, out-of-frame junctions, or ambiguous translated residues. V3J clonotypes were defined by identical inferred V gene, J gene, and CDR3 amino acid sequence. The percentage overlap between two repertoires was calculated by dividing the number of shared unique clonotypes by the size of the smaller repertoire. Three approaches were used to assess repertoire richness: RTK rarefaction, the Chao1 estimator, and Recon v2.1 estimates of unobserved clonotypes. Generation probabilities were computed with OLGA for all TCRbeta clonotypes obtained by the gDNA method from several donors. What TCRdb holds here is the immuneACCESS table cut down to in-frame rearrangements. Part of the clones is not present; checked against another copy, under half of the missing clones reflect an unresolved V gene, and the others are unexplained. The DNA gave D and trimming, while V, J and clone size come from that table. The sample table records 2 million to 2.5 million clones; 95% of these occur just once. The ten largest make up 0.1% to 0.15% of the sample.

The donors were healthy, HIV-negative adults who had no recently reported acute infections or vaccinations. All donors were Caucasian adults living in Nashville, Tennessee, USA. CD4+ T cells were enriched through magnetic negative selection, after which naive cells were positively selected on CD45RA and the remaining negative fraction served as the memory subset. Blood was collected by leukapheresis, and PBMCs were isolated by Ficoll-Histopaque density gradient centrifugation and then cryopreserved in liquid nitrogen vapor phase. Analytical flow cytometry was used to check the purity and quantity of every magnetically sorted T cell population. Each sorted fraction had its genomic DNA isolated and then quantified by UV absorbance on a Nanodrop 2000c.

The receptor's source is a young man in good health. Sequencing was performed on naive CD4+ T cells sorted from blood. The sample's cell subset or site label is to be understood as: CD45RA+ positively selected. This receptor chain uses TRBV7-7 and TRBJ2-5, with the identity of the D gene unclear. This receptor carries the CDR3 CASSLAGSETQYF. In nucleotides, the sequence is TGTGCTAGCAGCTTAGCAGGTTCCGAGACCCAGTACTTC.